This TCR beta chain was documented in a study of OX40 agonist ivuxolimab in advanced cancers. Profiling relied on immunoSEQ multiplex PCR, and the TCRdb table lists in-frame clones only, not all of them. The table shows about 82,000 clones, with roughly 83% occurring only once. The origin of this receptor is an adult with an advanced solid tumor such as melanoma, head and neck, liver or kidney cancer. The sample in question was CD4+ or CD8+ T cells sorted from blood, obtained in a trial of the OX40 agonist ivuxolimab.

In DNA, the CDR3 is TGTGCCAGCAGTGACCGGGCGGGGCGGGAGACCCAGTACTTC. Its translation is CASSDRAGRETQYF. The rearrangement links TRBV2 to TRBJ2-5; TRBD2 is a possible D gene (6 bases). Germline V gives CDR1 SNHLY, CDR2 FYNNEI. V lost 3 bases, J lost 5 bases, and 13 bases lay in between. The CDR3 length is 14 residues.